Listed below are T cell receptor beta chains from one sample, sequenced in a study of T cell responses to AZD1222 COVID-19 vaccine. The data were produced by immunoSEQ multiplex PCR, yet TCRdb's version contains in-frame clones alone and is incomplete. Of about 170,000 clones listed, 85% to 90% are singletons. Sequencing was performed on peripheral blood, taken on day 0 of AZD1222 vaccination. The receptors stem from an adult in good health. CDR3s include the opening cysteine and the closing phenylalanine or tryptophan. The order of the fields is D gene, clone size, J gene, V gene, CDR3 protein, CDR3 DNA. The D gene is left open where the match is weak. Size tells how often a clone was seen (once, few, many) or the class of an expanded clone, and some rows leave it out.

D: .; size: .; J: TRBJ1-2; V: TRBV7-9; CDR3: CASSLVIGQGPRGYTF; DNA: TGTGCCAGCAGCTTAGTCATTGGGCAGGGCCCTCGGGGCTACACCTTC
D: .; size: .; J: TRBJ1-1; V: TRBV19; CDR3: CASRAGAAGDTEAFF; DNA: TGTGCCAGTAGAGCGGGGGCGGCAGGGGACACTGAAGCTTTCTTT
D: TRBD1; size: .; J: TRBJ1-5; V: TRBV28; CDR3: CASSLLTGFNQPQHF; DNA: TGTGCCAGCAGTCTACTGACAGGGTTTAATCAGCCCCAGCATTTT
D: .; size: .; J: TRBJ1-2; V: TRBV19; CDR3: CASSIKPDSYGYTF; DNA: TGTGCCAGTAGTATAAAGCCGGACAGCTATGGCTACACCTTC
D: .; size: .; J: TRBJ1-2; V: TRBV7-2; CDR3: CASSWREDQGYNYGYTF; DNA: TGTGCCAGCAGCTGGCGAGAGGATCAGGGGTATAACTATGGCTACACCTTC
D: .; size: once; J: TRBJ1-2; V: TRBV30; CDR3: CAWSAGVWGYTF; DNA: TGTGCCTGGAGCGCGGGAGTCTGGGGCTACACCTTC
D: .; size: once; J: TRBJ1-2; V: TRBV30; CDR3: CAWSDAGNGYGYTF; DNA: TGTGCCTGGAGTGACGCGGGTAACGGCTATGGCTACACCTTC
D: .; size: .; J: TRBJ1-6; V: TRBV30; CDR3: CAWSVRVTPGNYNSPLHF; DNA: TGTGCCTGGAGTGTACGGGTGACCCCAGGGAACTATAATTCACCCCTCCACTTT
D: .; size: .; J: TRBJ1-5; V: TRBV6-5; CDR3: CASSQNRRNQPQHF; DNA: TGTGCCAGCAGTCAAAACAGGAGAAATCAGCCCCAGCATTTT
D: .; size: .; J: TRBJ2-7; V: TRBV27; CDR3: CASSSLVGHEQYF; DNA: TGTGCCAGCAGTTCCCTGGTCGGCCACGAGCAGTACTTC
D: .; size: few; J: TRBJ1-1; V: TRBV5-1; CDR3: CASSLDVGTEAFF; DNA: TGCGCCAGCAGCTTGGATGTCGGGACTGAAGCTTTCTTT
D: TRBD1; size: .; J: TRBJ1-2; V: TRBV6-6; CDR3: CASTLDRLGPDYGYTF; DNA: TGTGCCAGCACCCTGGACAGGTTGGGGCCGGACTATGGCTACACCTTC
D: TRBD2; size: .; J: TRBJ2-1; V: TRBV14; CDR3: CASSQRRGAGKNEQFF; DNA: TGTGCCAGCAGCCAAAGGCGGGGGGCCGGGAAGAATGAGCAGTTCTTC
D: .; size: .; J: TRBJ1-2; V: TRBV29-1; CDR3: CSVDAGMSGYGYTF; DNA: TGCAGCGTTGATGCAGGGATGAGTGGGTATGGCTACACCTTC
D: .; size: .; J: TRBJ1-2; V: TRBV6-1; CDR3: CASSEATGFRGYTF; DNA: TGTGCCAGCAGTGAAGCCACAGGATTTCGGGGCTACACCTTC
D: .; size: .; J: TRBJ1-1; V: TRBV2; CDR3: CASRARPLNTEAFF; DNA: TGTGCCAGCAGGGCCCGACCCCTGAACACTGAAGCTTTCTTT
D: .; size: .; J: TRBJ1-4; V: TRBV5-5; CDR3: CASSLDPNEKLFF; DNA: TGTGCCAGCAGCTTGGACCCGAATGAAAAACTGTTTTTT
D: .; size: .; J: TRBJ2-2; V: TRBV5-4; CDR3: CASSTGTRNTGELFF; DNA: TGTGCCAGCAGCACGGGGACCAGGAACACCGGGGAGCTGTTTTTT
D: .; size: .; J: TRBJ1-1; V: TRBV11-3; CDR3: CASSLGPVNEAFF; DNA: TGTGCCAGCAGCTTAGGACCAGTAAATGAAGCTTTCTTT
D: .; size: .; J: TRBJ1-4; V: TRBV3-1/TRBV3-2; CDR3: CASSHMGAGEKLFF; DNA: TGTGCCAGCAGCCATATGGGGGCAGGCGAAAAACTGTTTTTT
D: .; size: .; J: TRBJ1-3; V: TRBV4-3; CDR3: CASSPFLTSGNTIYF; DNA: TGCGCCAGCAGCCCGTTCCTGACGTCTGGAAACACCATATATTTT
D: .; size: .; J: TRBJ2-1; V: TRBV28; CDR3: CASSARRGTRLIYNEQFF; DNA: TGTGCCAGCAGCGCGCGGAGGGGCACTCGCTTAATCTACAATGAGCAGTTCTTC
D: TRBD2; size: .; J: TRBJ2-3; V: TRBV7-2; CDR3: CASSLQGLAGADTQYF; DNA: TGTGCCAGCAGCTTACAGGGACTAGCGGGAGCAGATACGCAGTATTTT
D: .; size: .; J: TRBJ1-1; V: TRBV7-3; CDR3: CASSPRGMGGFTEAFF; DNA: TGTGCCAGCAGCCCCCGGGGCATGGGGGGCTTCACTGAAGCTTTCTTT
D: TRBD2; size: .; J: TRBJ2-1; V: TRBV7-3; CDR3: CASSLSVASGSNEQFF; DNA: TGTGCCAGCAGCTTAAGCGTTGCTAGCGGGAGTAATGAGCAGTTCTTC
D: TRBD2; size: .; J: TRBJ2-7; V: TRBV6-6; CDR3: CASNLAGDYEQYF; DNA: TGTGCCAGCAATCTAGCGGGAGACTACGAGCAGTACTTC
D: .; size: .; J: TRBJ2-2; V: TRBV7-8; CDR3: CASSSAWGGHGELFF; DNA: TGTGCCAGCAGCTCTGCCTGGGGGGGGCACGGGGAGCTGTTTTTT
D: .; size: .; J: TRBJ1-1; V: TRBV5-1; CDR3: CASSFVQGTEAFF; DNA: TGCGCCAGCAGCTTTGTCCAGGGCACTGAAGCTTTCTTT
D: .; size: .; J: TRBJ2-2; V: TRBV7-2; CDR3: CASSLEAGELFF; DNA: TGTGCCAGCAGCTTGGAAGCCGGGGAGCTGTTTTTT
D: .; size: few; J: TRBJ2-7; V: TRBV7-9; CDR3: CASSLGRARFYEQYF; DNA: TGTGCCAGCAGCTTAGGCAGGGCCCGATTCTACGAGCAGTACTTC
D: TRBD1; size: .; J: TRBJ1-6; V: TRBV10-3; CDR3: CAISDKGTAKNSPLHF; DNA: TGTGCCATCAGTGATAAGGGGACAGCAAAGAATTCACCCCTCCACTTT
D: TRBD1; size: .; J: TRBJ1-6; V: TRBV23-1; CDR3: CASRAEGQGNNSPLHF; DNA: TGCGCCAGCAGAGCTGAGGGACAGGGTAATAATTCACCCCTCCACTTT
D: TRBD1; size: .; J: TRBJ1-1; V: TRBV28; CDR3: CASSPTWTGGEAFF; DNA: TGTGCCAGCAGTCCGACCTGGACAGGGGGCGAAGCTTTCTTT
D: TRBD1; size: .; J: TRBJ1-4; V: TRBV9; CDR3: CASSFHTGGGEKLFF; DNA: TGTGCCAGCAGCTTTCATACAGGGGGTGGGGAAAAACTGTTTTTT
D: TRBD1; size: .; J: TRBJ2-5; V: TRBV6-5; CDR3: CASSYLDRDGETQYF; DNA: TGTGCCAGCAGTTATTTAGACAGGGATGGAGAGACCCAGTACTTC
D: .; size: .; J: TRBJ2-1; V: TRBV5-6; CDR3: CASSLEGTLLYNEQFF; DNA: TGTGCCAGCAGCTTGGAGGGTACCCTACTCTACAATGAGCAGTTCTTC
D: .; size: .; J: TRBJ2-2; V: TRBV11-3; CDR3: CASSLEGLGLGTTGELFF; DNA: TGTGCCAGCAGCTTAGAGGGCTTGGGTTTGGGGACCACCGGGGAGCTGTTTTTT
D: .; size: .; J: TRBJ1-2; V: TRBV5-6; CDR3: CASSSLGMHYGYTF; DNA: TGTGCCAGCAGCTCGCTAGGGATGCACTATGGCTACACCTTC
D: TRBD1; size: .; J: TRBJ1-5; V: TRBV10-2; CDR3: CASRQGYSQPQHF; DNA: TGCGCCAGCCGACAGGGGTACAGTCAGCCCCAGCATTTT
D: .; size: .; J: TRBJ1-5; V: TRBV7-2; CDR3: CASSLGGGGGQPQHF; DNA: TGTGCCAGCAGCTTAGGAGGCGGGGGCGGTCAGCCCCAGCATTTT
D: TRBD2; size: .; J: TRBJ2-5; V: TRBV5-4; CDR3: CASSPTGAGRQETQYF; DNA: TGTGCCAGCAGCCCCACGGGAGCGGGACGACAAGAGACCCAGTACTTC
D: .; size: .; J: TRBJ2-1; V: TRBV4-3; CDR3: CASSQVFSGYNYNEQFF; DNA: TGCGCCAGCAGCCAAGTATTCTCAGGGTACAACTACAATGAGCAGTTCTTC
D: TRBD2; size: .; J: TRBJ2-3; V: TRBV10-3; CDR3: CAISAGLAGVSTDTQYF; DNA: TGTGCCATCAGTGCCGGACTAGCGGGGGTTAGCACAGATACGCAGTATTTT
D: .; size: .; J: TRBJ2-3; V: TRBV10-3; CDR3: CASSEGPLPDTQYF; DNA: TGTGCCTCGAGTGAGGGACCCCTGCCAGATACGCAGTATTTT